This TCR beta chain was captured in a study of siplizumab effects on memory and regulatory T cells. Study results and caveats: To unstimulated subsets, only a minor fraction of alloreactive clones could be mapped.

TCRdb keeps only in-frame clones here, not all; method: immunoSEQ multiplex PCR. The data contain under 70,000 clones, around 79% of them singletons. The CDR3 is made up of 15 amino acids. Per germline, CDR1 LGHNA and CDR2 YSLEER. Trimming took off 0 bases at V and 0 bases at J, with 8 bases between the two ends. This clone was detected once. What it binds is unknown. The source of this sequence is a human donor in good health. V usage is TRBV4-3 and J usage is TRBJ1-1, with D unclear. The material sequenced was memory CD4+ T cells sorted from blood. CDR3 sequence (DNA): TGCGCCAGCAGCCAAGATGCGCGGGTGAACACTGAAGCTTTCTTT. Translating it yields CASSQDARVNTEAFF.